The 14 T cell receptor beta chains below come from one sample, sequenced in a study of control samples from healthy donors and cancer patients. Method: immunoSEQ multiplex PCR; TCRdb's copy keeps in-frame clones and lacks some. Altogether approximately 54,000 clones are present, approximately 91% being singletons, with the ten largest covering under 45%. Sequencing used PBMCs. The origin of the receptors is a man aged 45 to 65 with head and neck cancer.

This clone appeared once. The CDR3 coding sequence is TGTGCCAGTCTCTCTTCGGGACTAGCGGGCACAGATACGCAGTATTTT. Translated, it gives CASLSSGLAGTDTQYF. V gene TRBV2 combines with J gene TRBJ2-3; 11 bases are shared with TRBD2. Trimming cost V 9 bases and J 1 base; bases outside gene matches: 9. Germline CDR1 is SNHLY and CDR2 is FYNNEI. This CDR3 region has 16 residues.

This clone appeared a single time. The J gene is TRBJ2-2, the V gene TRBV30; D not certain. This CDR3 is 16 amino acids long. Deletions cut 8 bases from V and 0 bases from J, with 19 bases between. Germline V gene data show CDR1 as GTSNPN and CDR2 as SVGIG (reference sequence). CDR3 residues: CALRPGRIANTGELFF. DNA for the CDR3: TGTGCCCTCCGGCCGGGTCGGATCGCGAACACCGGGGAGCTGTTTTTT.

In its sample, this clone was seen a few times. The chain links TRBV7-9 to TRBJ2-7, with 8 bases that match TRBD1. V shed 4 bases, J shed 3 bases, and the junction held 8 bases outside the gene matches. Germline V gene lookup returns CDR1 SEHNR and CDR2 FQNEAQ (reference sequence). The CDR3 is 15 residues long. CDR3 region: CASSSQTGVIYEQYF. Written as DNA, the CDR3 is TGTGCCAGCAGCTCCCAGACAGGGGTCATCTACGAGCAGTACTTC.

This chain uses TRBV5-1 with TRBJ1-1, with 7 positions matching TRBD1. Germline V gene sequence: CDR1 SGHRS, CDR2 YFSETQ. With 2 bases clipped from V and 5 bases from J, the junction kept 9 bases outside the gene matches. CDR3 length equals 15 residues. The CDR3 sequence: CASSLGSAGGTEAFF. The CDR3 bases are TGCGCCAGCAGCTTAGGTAGTGCAGGGGGGACTGAAGCTTTCTTT.

The chain is built from TRBV28 and TRBJ2-4; D might be TRBD2 (5 bases). The germline V gene encodes CDR1 MDHEN and CDR2 SYDVKM. Trimming pared 4 bases from V and 0 bases from J, leaving 13 bases between. The CDR3 totals 16 residues. CDR3 nucleotide sequence: TGTGCCAGCAGTTCCGCACTAGGTTCAGCCAAAAACATTCAGTACTTC. Translation gives CASSSALGSAKNIQYF.

The chain recombines TRBV10-2 with TRBJ2-7, with a possible D match to TRBD2 (5 bases). The CDR3 covers 15 residues. The V end was cut by 0 bases, the J end by 5 bases, with 14 bases between. Germline values: CDR1 WSHSY, CDR2 SAAADI. CDR3 nucleotides: TGCGCCAGCAGTGAGTCGGTAGCGTCTTCCCACGAGCAGTACTTC. Translation gives CASSESVASSHEQYF.

The rearrangement links TRBV4-2 to TRBJ1-3, with 8 bases lining up with TRBD1. The CDR3 has 15 residues. From germline, CDR1 is LGHNA and CDR2 YNFKEQ. V shed 3 bases, J shed 4 bases, and the junction held 5 bases outside the gene matches. The CDR3 coding sequence is TGTGCCAGCAGCCAGTCGACAGGGGAAGGAAACACCATATATTTT. It yields the protein CASSQSTGEGNTIYF.

The V call is TRBV28, the J call TRBJ2-7; no clear D. The CDR3 totals 14 residues. Trimming left V 5 bases short and J 1 base short, with 12 bases between. Germline lookup yields CDR1 MDHEN and CDR2 SYDVKM. CDR3 sequence: CASSPVPRSYEQYF. The CDR3 nucleotides are TGTGCCAGCAGTCCCGTCCCTCGATCCTACGAGCAGTACTTC.

The chain combines TRBV10-1 with TRBJ2-1, with 9 bases matching TRBD2. Germline V gene sequence: CDR1 WNHNN, CDR2 SYGVQD (reference sequence). The CDR3 totals 16 residues. J gave up 5 bases and V 4 bases, and 9 bases lay outside the gene matches. The CDR3 coding sequence is TGCGCCAGCAGTGGGAGTTCCGCTAGCGGGAACAATGAGCAGTTCTTC. Encoded protein: CASSGSSASGNNEQFF.

The chain is built from TRBV30 and TRBJ1-4; D unresolved. CDR3 length: 14 residues. V was cut by 5 bases and J by 0 bases, with 10 bases left in between. Germline V lookup: CDR1 GTSNPN, CDR2 SVGIG (reference sequence). The CDR3 reads CAWARSATNEKLFF. Written as DNA, the CDR3 is TGTGCCTGGGCCCGCAGTGCAACTAATGAAAAACTGTTTTTT.

This clone showed up just a few times. J is TRBJ2-1 and V is TRBV7-9; 12 nucleotides agree with TRBD2. V gave up 1 base and J gave up 4 bases; unmatched junction bases: 11. The CDR3 length is 19 residues. Per germline, CDR1 SEHNR and CDR2 FQNEAQ (reference sequence). The CDR3: CASSLVGLAGLSGYNEQFF. CDR3 nucleotide sequence: TGTGCCAGCAGCTTAGTTGGACTAGCGGGACTGTCGGGTTACAATGAGCAGTTCTTC.

The J gene is TRBJ2-3, the V gene TRBV7-9; 8 nucleotides match TRBD1. This CDR3 spans 16 amino acids. Germline V gene sequence: CDR1 SEHNR, CDR2 FQNEAQ (reference sequence). After removal of 8 bases from V and 0 bases from J, the junction contained 10 bases not matched to a gene. DNA for the CDR3: TGTGCCAGCCAGGACAGGGAGTTCTTTAGCACAGATACGCAGTATTTT. The encoded protein is CASQDREFFSTDTQYF.

DNA of the CDR3: TGTGCCAGCAGCCTTAGTGGGGAGAGCACAGATACGCAGTATTTT. Protein: CASSLSGESTDTQYF. This chain connects TRBV4-2 to TRBJ2-3; TRBD2 might be the D (5 bases). The CDR3 consists of 15 residues. V lost 4 bases and J 0 bases, leaving 11 bases between the germline ends. The germline gives CDR1 LGHNA, CDR2 YNFKEQ.

The J gene is TRBJ2-6, the V gene TRBV19; 7 bases line up with TRBD2. Germline-derived CDR1 and CDR2 are LNHDA and SQIVND (reference sequence). With 2 bases clipped from V and 2 bases from J, the junction kept 12 bases outside the gene matches. This CDR3 has 19 amino acids. The CDR3 here is CASSISPAGVGPGANVLTF. The CDR3 DNA reads as TGTGCCAGTAGTATATCCCCTGCGGGAGTAGGGCCTGGGGCCAACGTCCTGACTTTC. The full variable domain, completed using reference TRBV19 and TRBJ2-6, is DGGITQSPKYLFRKEGQNVTLSCEQNLNHDAMYWYRQDPGQGLRLIYYSQIVNDFQKGDIAEGYSVSREKKESFPLTVTSAQKNPTAFYLCASSISPAGVGPGANVLTFGAGSRLTVL.